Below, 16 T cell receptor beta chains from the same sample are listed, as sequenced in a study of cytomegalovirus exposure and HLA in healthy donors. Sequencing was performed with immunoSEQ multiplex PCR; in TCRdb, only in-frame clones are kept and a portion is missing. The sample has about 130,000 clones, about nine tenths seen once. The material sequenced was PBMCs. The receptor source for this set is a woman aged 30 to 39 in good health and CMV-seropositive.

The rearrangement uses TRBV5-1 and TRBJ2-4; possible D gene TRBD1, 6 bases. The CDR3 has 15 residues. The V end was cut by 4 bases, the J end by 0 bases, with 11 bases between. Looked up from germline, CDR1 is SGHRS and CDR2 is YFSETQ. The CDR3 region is CASSGRGLAKNIQYF. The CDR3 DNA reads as TGCGCCAGCAGCGGCAGGGGATTAGCCAAAAACATTCAGTACTTC.

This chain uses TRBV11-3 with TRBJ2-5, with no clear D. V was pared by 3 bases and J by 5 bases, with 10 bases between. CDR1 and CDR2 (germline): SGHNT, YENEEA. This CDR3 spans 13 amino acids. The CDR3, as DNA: TGTGCCAGCAGCTTGACCCCGAGGGAGACCCAGTACTTC. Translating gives CASSLTPRETQYF.

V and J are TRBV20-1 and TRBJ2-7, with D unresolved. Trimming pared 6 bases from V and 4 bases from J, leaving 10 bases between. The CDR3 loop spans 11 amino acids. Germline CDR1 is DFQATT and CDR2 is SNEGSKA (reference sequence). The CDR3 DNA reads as TGCAGTGCAACCAAGCTATACGAGCAGTACTTC. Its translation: CSATKLYEQYF.

The CDR3 region is CASSLRVGTGGTEAFF. The CDR3 coding sequence is TGTGCCAGCAGCTTGAGGGTTGGGACAGGGGGCACTGAAGCTTTCTTT. This chain connects TRBV5-6 to TRBJ1-1; 11 nucleotides line up with TRBD1. J lost 4 bases, V lost 1 base, and 6 bases had no gene match. CDR1 SGHDT and CDR2 YYEEEE come from the germline V gene. The CDR3 consists of 16 residues.

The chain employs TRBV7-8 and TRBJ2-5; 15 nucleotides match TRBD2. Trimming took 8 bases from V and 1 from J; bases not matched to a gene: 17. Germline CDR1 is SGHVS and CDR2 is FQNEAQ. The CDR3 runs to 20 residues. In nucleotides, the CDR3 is TGTGCCAGCGGCCCAAGACCGGGACTAGCGGGAGGAAAGACCCAAGAGACCCAGTACTTC. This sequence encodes CASGPRPGLAGGKTQETQYF.

The CDR3 DNA reads TGTGCCAGCAGCTCCATGACAGGGGGGAAAACCGGGGAGCTGTTTTTT. It yields the protein CASSSMTGGKTGELFF. The chain couples TRBV7-3 to TRBJ2-2; 9 nucleotides match TRBD1. In germline, CDR1 is SGHTA, CDR2 FQGTGA. This CDR3 spans 16 amino acids. Unmatched junction bases numbered 8, after V lost 4 bases and J lost 5 bases.

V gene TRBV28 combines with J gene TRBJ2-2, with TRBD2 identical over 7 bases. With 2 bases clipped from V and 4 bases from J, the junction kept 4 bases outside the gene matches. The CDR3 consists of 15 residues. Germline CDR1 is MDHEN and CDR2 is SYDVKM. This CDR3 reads CASSLSGEGTGELFF. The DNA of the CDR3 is TGTGCCAGCAGTTTAAGCGGGGAGGGCACCGGGGAGCTGTTTTTT.

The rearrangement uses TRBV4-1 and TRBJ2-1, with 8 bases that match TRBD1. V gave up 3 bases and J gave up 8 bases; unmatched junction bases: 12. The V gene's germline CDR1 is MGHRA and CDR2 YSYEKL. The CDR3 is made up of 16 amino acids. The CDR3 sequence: CASSQTLGQGLDEQFF. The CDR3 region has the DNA TGCGCCAGCAGCCAGACCCTAGGACAGGGTCTCGATGAGCAGTTCTTC.

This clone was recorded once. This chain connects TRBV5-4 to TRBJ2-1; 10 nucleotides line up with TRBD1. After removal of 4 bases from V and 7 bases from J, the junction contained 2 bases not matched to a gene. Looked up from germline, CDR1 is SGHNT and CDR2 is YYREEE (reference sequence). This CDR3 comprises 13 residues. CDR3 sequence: CASSVGQGNEQFF. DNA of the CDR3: TGTGCCAGCAGCGTGGGACAGGGGAATGAGCAGTTCTTC. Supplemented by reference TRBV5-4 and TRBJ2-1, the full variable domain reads ETGVTQSPTHLIKTRGQQVTLRCSSQSGHNTVSWYQQALGQGPQFIFQYYREEENGRGNFPPRFSGLQFPNYSSELNVNALELDDSALYLCASSVGQGNEQFFGPGTRLTVL.

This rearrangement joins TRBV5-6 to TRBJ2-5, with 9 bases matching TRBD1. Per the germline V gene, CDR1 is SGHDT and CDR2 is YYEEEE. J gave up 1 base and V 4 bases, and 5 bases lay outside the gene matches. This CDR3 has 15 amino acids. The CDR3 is CASSSGTGTQETQYF. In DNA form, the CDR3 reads TGTGCCAGCAGCAGTGGGACAGGGACCCAAGAGACCCAGTACTTC.

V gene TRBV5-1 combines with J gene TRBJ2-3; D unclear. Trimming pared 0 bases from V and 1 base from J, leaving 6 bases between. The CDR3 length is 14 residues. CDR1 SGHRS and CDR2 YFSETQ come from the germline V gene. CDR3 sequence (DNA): TGCGCCAGCAGCTTGGGGTCGGGCACAGATACGCAGTATTTT. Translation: CASSLGSGTDTQYF.

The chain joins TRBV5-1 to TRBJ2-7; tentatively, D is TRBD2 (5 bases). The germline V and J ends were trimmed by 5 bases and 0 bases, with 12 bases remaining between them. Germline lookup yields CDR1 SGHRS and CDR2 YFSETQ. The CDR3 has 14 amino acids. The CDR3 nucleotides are TGCGCCAGCAGGAACGGGGTATACTCCTACGAGCAGTACTTC. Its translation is CASRNGVYSYEQYF.

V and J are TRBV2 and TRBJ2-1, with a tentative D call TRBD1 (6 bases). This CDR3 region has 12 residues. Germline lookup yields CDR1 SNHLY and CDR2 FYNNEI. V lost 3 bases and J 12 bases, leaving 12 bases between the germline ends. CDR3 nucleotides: TGTGCCAGCAGTGAGGAGGTAGGGGGGCAGTTCTTC. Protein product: CASSEEVGGQFF.

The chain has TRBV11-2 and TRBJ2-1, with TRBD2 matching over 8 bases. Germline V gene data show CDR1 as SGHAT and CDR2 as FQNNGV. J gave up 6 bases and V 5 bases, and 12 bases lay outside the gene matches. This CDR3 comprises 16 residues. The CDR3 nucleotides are TGTGCCAGCAGCCCAGAACTAGCGGCTTTAAGCAATGAGCAGTTCTTC. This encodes CASSPELAALSNEQFF.

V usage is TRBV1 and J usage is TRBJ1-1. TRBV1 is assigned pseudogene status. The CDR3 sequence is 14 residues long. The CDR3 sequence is CTSSSRTGNTEAFF. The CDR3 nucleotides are TGCACCAGCAGCTCCAGGACTGGGAACACTGAAGCTTTCTTT.

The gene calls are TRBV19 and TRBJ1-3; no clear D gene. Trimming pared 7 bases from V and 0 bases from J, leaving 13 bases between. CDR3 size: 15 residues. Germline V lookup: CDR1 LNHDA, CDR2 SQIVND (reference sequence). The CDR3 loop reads CASTGIYSSGNTIYF. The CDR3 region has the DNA TGTGCCAGTACCGGGATCTATAGCTCTGGAAACACCATATATTTT. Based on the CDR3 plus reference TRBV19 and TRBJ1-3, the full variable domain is DGGITQSPKYLFRKEGQNVTLSCEQNLNHDAMYWYRQDPGQGLRLIYYSQIVNDFQKGDIAEGYSVSREKKESFPLTVTSAQKNPTAFYLCASTGIYSSGNTIYFGEGSWLTVV.